This TCR beta chain derives from a study of T cell changes during pregnancy in multiple sclerosis. This CDR3 is 15 amino acids long. The germline V gene has CDR1 SGHDN and CDR2 FVKESK. V shed 2 bases, J shed 3 bases, and the junction held 7 bases outside the gene matches. Measured with immunoSEQ multiplex PCR; TCRdb has only the in-frame clones, and not every one. Of over 55,000 clones listed, roughly 94% are singletons. This sequence joins TRBV14 and TRBJ2-7; 7 nucleotides agree with TRBD1. Sequencing was performed on CD8+ T cells from peripheral blood mononuclear cells, taken in the third trimester of pregnancy. This TCR was sampled from a female donor with multiple sclerosis, enrolled in a pregnancy study. CDR3 nucleotides: TGTGCCAGCAGCCAACCGGGACAGCTTATCTACGAGCAGTACTTC. Protein: CASSQPGQLIYEQYF.